The 31 T cell receptor beta chains below were found in one sample sequenced in a study of CDR3 diversity in severe acne. TCRdb independently ran MiXCR on the PCR reads; one entry per CDR3 protein. The profile shows over 100,000 distinct CDR3 sequences, 51% of them singletons. Sequenced material: blood. Receptors were obtained from a male donor with acne.

On this clonotype itself: This may be a read error, as it is one base from a much larger clone. V gene TRBV5-1 combines with J gene TRBJ2-2; no firm D call. V lost 2 bases and J 6 bases, leaving 8 bases between the germline ends. CDR3 length: 13 residues. Germline CDR1 reads SGHRS; CDR2 reads YFSETQ. For the CDR3, the DNA is TGCGCCAGCAGCTTCCAGGAGCCCGGGGAGCTGTTTTTT. Encoded protein: CASSFQEPGELFF.

The J gene is TRBJ2-6, the V gene TRBV11-2; a possible D gene is TRBD1 (5 bases). This CDR3 region has 16 residues. From germline, CDR1 is SGHAT and CDR2 FQNNGV. Trimming pared 5 bases from V and 2 bases from J, leaving 13 bases between. CDR3 sequence reads: CASSPTVTTGANVLTF. CDR3 coding DNA: TGTGCCAGCAGCCCGACAGTCACTACTGGGGCCAACGTCCTGACTTTC.

This clonotype was observed at least ten times. The gene calls are TRBV10-3 and TRBJ1-2; D might be TRBD1 (5 bases). Per the germline V gene, CDR1 is ENHRY and CDR2 is SYGVKD. The V and J ends lost 11 bases and 5 bases respectively, with 18 bases between them. The CDR3 covers 13 residues. The CDR3 reads CASLSAGGYGYTF. Written as DNA, the CDR3 is TGTGCCTCCCTTTCGGCGGGGGGTTATGGCTACACCTTC.

Only a few counts were recorded for this clonotype. The chain joins TRBV24-1 to TRBJ2-5; TRBD1 agrees at 8 bases. Germline V gene lookup returns CDR1 KGHDR and CDR2 SFDVKD. V lost 9 bases, J lost 7 bases, and 9 bases stayed unmatched. This CDR3 comprises 13 residues. The CDR3 DNA follows: TGTGCCACCCAGGGGGCCAGCGGAGCGACCCAGTACTTC. Its protein product is CATQGASGATQYF.

The chain carries TRBV15 and TRBJ2-3, with TRBD1 matching 7 bases. Germline V gene sequence: CDR1 LNHNV, CDR2 YYDKDF (reference sequence). The CDR3 length is 16 residues. V lost 3 bases, J lost 0 bases, and 6 bases stayed unmatched. CDR3 region: CATSSETGSSTDTQYF. CDR3 bases: TGTGCCACCAGCAGTGAGACAGGGTCTAGCACAGATACGCAGTATTTT.

Points on this clonotype: A much bigger clone sits one base away, suggesting this may be a read error. The chain couples TRBV11-2 to TRBJ2-1, with unresolved D. This CDR3 region has 15 residues. The V and J ends lost 5 bases and 8 bases respectively, with 19 bases between them. Germline CDR1 and CDR2: SGHAT and FQNNGV. CDR3 residues: CASSLKRQLFDEQFF. CDR3 coding DNA: TGTGCCAGCAGCCTAAAACGGCAGCTCTTCGATGAGCAGTTCTTC. The full variable domain, with the rest looked up from reference TRBV11-2 and TRBJ2-1, is EAGVAQSPRYKIIEKRQSVAFWCNPISGHATLYWYQQILGQGPKLLIQFQNNGVVDDSQLPKDRFSAERLKGVDSTLKIQPAKLEDSAVYLCASSLKRQLFDEQFFGPGTRLTVL.

The rearrangement joins TRBV6-5 to TRBJ2-5, with TRBD1 matching over 11 bases. The length of the CDR3 is 15 residues. Germline loops: CDR1 MNHEY, CDR2 SVGAGI. J was trimmed by 5 bases and V by 5 bases; bases with no gene match: 7. CDR3 sequence: CASSPWTGGAETQYF. The CDR3 DNA follows: TGTGCCAGCAGTCCCTGGACAGGGGGCGCGGAGACCCAGTACTTC.

This sequence joins TRBV6-4 and TRBJ2-7; 7 bases map to TRBD1. Germline values: CDR1 MRHNA, CDR2 SNTAGT. The CDR3 is 15 amino acids. With V trimmed by 5 bases and J by 0 bases, 7 bases remained unmatched. CDR3 in DNA: TGTGCCAGCAGTTTCAGGGGGTCCCTCTCCTACGAGCAGTACTTC. Translating gives CASSFRGSLSYEQYF.

This clonotype was observed at least ten times. V usage is TRBV20-1 and J usage is TRBJ2-2; 7 bases line up with TRBD1. With 3 bases clipped from V and 7 bases from J, the junction kept 8 bases outside the gene matches. Per the germline V gene, CDR1 is DFQATT and CDR2 is SNEGSKA (reference sequence). This CDR3 spans 14 amino acids. The CDR3 DNA is TGCAGTGCTAGGGAGACAGGGCTTTACGGGGAGCTGTTTTTT. Residues: CSARETGLYGELFF.

With respect to this clonotype: A much larger clone lies a single base off, so this may be a read error. The rearrangement joins TRBV15 to TRBJ1-1, with a tentative D call TRBD1 (5 bases). The germline V gene encodes CDR1 LNHNV and CDR2 YYDKDF (reference sequence). The CDR3 is made up of 11 amino acids. The DNA of the CDR3 is TGTACCACTGGGTCGGGGGTTTTCGCTTTCTTT. Protein: CTTGSGVFAFF.

This clonotype was seen at least ten times. This chain links TRBV11-2 with TRBJ2-7; D is undetermined. Germline V gene data show CDR1 as SGHAT and CDR2 as FQNNGV. V gave up 3 bases and J gave up 0 bases, with 9 bases separating them. The CDR3 sequence is 14 residues long. DNA for the CDR3: TGTGCCAGCAGCTTTGACCGTGACTCCTACGAGCAGTACTTC. This codes for CASSFDRDSYEQYF. Variable domain in full (rest from reference TRBV11-2 and TRBJ2-7): EAGVAQSPRYKIIEKRQSVAFWCNPISGHATLYWYQQILGQGPKLLIQFQNNGVVDDSQLPKDRFSAERLKGVDSTLKIQPAKLEDSAVYLCASSFDRDSYEQYFGPGTRLTVT.

This rearrangement joins TRBV3-1 to TRBJ2-3; tentatively, D is TRBD2 (6 bases). V was clipped by 0 bases and J by 0 bases, with 10 bases between them. Germline CDR1 and CDR2: LGHDT and YNNKEL (reference sequence). This CDR3 has 16 amino acids. This chain's CDR3 is CASSQESAGSTDTQYF. DNA for the CDR3: TGTGCCAGCAGCCAAGAGAGCGCGGGAAGCACAGATACGCAGTATTTT.

On this clonotype: A read error is possible here, since a much larger clone lies one base away. The gene calls are TRBV15 and TRBJ2-3; D is undetermined. V lost 9 bases and J 0 bases, leaving 13 bases between the germline ends. This CDR3 has 14 residues. Germline V gives CDR1 LNHNV, CDR2 YYDKDF (reference sequence). CDR3 sequence: CATCSLRSTDTQYF. The DNA of the CDR3 is TGTGCCACTTGCTCACTTCGCAGCACAGATACGCAGTATTTT. Drawing the rest from reference TRBV15 and TRBJ2-3, the complete variable domain is DAMVIQNPRYQVTQFGKPVTLSCSQTLNHNVMYWYQQKSSQAPKLLFHYYDKDFNNEADTPDNFQSRRPNTSFCFLDIRSPGLGDTAMYLCATCSLRSTDTQYFGPGTRLTVL.

In this sample, this clonotype turned up once. The chain joins TRBV20-1 to TRBJ1-3; 10 bases fit TRBD1. CDR1 DFQATT and CDR2 SNEGSKA come from the germline V gene (reference sequence). V lost 0 bases, J lost 8 bases, and 16 bases stayed unmatched. CDR3 length equals 18 residues. CDR3 amino acids: CSARDGTGVAPREDTIYF. The CDR3 nucleotides are TGCAGTGCTAGAGATGGGACAGGGGTTGCCCCAAGGGAGGACACCATATATTTT.

The rearrangement uses TRBV7-9 and TRBJ1-2; 11 bases map to TRBD1. V shed 5 bases and J 4 bases; nucleotides not matched to a gene: 6. Germline V gene sequence: CDR1 SEHNR, CDR2 FQNEAQ (reference sequence). The CDR3 is 15 residues long. The CDR3: CASSTGQGAGYGYTF. CDR3 bases: TGTGCCAGCAGCACAGGACAGGGGGCCGGCTATGGCTACACCTTC.

A remark on this clonotype: A read error may explain this, as a much larger clone is one base away. The chain links TRBV10-3 to TRBJ1-2; D ambiguous. The CDR3 has 13 amino acids. V lost 3 bases and J 4 bases, leaving 9 bases between the germline ends. The germline CDR1 and CDR2 sequences are ENHRY and SYGVKD. The CDR3 region has the DNA TGTGCCATCAGTGAAATGTATACCTATGGCTACACCTTC. It is translated as CAISEMYTYGYTF.

This rearrangement joins TRBV9 to TRBJ2-3; the D gene is possibly TRBD2 (6 bases). Germline CDR1 is SGDLS and CDR2 is YYNGEE. V lost 1 base, J lost 2 bases, and 20 bases lay in between. The CDR3 runs to 18 residues. Here the CDR3 DNA reads TGTGCCAGCAGCGTAAGTCTGGAGGGAAGCCGAGTCACAGATACGCAGTATTTT. Translated, it gives CASSVSLEGSRVTDTQYF.

This clonotype was observed many times. One junction end does not reproduce the germline sequence, and a read error may be involved. The V gene is TRBV5-4, the J gene TRBJ1-1, with 9 bases lining up with TRBD1. Germline assignment: CDR1 SGHNT and CDR2 YYREEE (reference sequence). The CDR3 sequence is 15 residues long. The CDR3 coding sequence is TGTGCCAGCAGCTTGGGGGGGACAGGGAACGCTGAAGCTTTCTTT. It translates to CASSLGGTGNAEAFF.

This chain connects TRBV2 to TRBJ1-5, with D perhaps matching TRBD1 (6 bases). Trimming pared 4 bases from V and 11 bases from J, leaving 12 bases between. CDR3 size: 12 residues. The germline CDR1 and CDR2 sequences are SNHLY and FYNNEI. DNA for the CDR3: TGTGCCAGCAGTGGTGGACAGTACGCCCAGCATTTT. As protein: CASSGGQYAQHF. The full variable domain, rest sourced from reference TRBV2 and TRBJ1-5, is EPEVTQTPSHQVTQMGQEVILRCVPISNHLYFYWYRQILGQKVEFLVSFYNNEISEKSEIFDDQFSVERPDGSNFTLKIRSTKLEDSAMYFCASSGGQYAQHFGDGTRLSIL.

The chain joins TRBV15 to TRBJ2-7, with a possible D match to TRBD2 (5 bases). Trimming shortened V by 3 bases and J by 1 base, and 13 bases separated the two germline ends. The CDR3 is 15 residues long. Germline V lookup: CDR1 LNHNV, CDR2 YYDKDF (reference sequence). CDR3 sequence (DNA): TGTGCCACCAGCAGCGTAACTAGTTCATCCTACGAGCAGTACTTC. This sequence encodes CATSSVTSSSYEQYF. Drawing the rest from reference TRBV15 and TRBJ2-7, the complete variable domain is DAMVIQNPRYQVTQFGKPVTLSCSQTLNHNVMYWYQQKSSQAPKLLFHYYDKDFNNEADTPDNFQSRRPNTSFCFLDIRSPGLGDTAMYLCATSSVTSSSYEQYFGPGTRLTVT.

The J gene is TRBJ2-7, the V gene TRBV2; D not certain. Germline CDR1 reads SNHLY; CDR2 reads FYNNEI. Trimming left V 7 bases short and J 3 bases short, with 13 bases between. The CDR3 is 13 residues long. The CDR3 spells CASTQIDVYEQYF. Here the CDR3 DNA reads TGTGCCAGCACCCAGATCGATGTCTACGAGCAGTACTTC.

V and J are TRBV9 and TRBJ2-5; either TRBD1 or TRBD2 may supply D (5 bases each). The germline V gene has CDR1 SGDLS and CDR2 YYNGEE. The CDR3 covers 15 residues. V was pared by 1 base and J by 3 bases, with 13 bases between. CDR3 nucleotides: TGTGCCAGCAGCGTATTGGGTGGGGGAAAAGAGACCCAGTACTTC. Translating it yields CASSVLGGGKETQYF.

The chain couples TRBV5-1 to TRBJ2-7, with D possibly matching TRBD1 (6 bases). Germline V gene data show CDR1 as SGHRS and CDR2 as YFSETQ. This CDR3 spans 12 amino acids. Trimming took off 4 bases at V and 13 bases at J, with 18 bases between the two ends. The CDR3 sequence is CASSPDPGQLYF. The CDR3 region has the DNA TGCGCCAGCAGCCCGGATCCAGGACAGCTTTACTTC.

This clonotype was seen repeatedly, ten times or more. The chain is built from TRBV11-2 and TRBJ2-7; TRBD1 agrees at 8 bases. V trimming: 1 base; J trimming: 1 base; junction bases outside the gene matches: 3. The CDR3 is 15 residues long. Germline V lookup: CDR1 SGHAT, CDR2 FQNNGV. Here the CDR3 reads CASSLVQGVSYEQYF. The CDR3 DNA sequence: TGTGCCAGCAGCTTAGTACAGGGGGTATCCTACGAGCAGTACTTC.

Only a few counts were recorded for this clonotype. The genes are TRBV25-1 and TRBJ1-5; 8 nucleotides agree with TRBD1. In germline, CDR1 is MGHDK, CDR2 SYGVNS. The CDR3 runs 18 residues. Trimming cost V 4 bases and J 0 bases; bases outside gene matches: 11. The CDR3: CASSGLSRGRNSNQPQHF. The CDR3 DNA follows: TGTGCCAGCAGTGGGTTAAGCAGGGGGCGAAATAGCAATCAGCCCCAGCATTTT. Full variable domain (outside the CDR3, taken from reference TRBV25-1 and TRBJ1-5): EADIYQTPRYLVIGTGKKITLECSQTMGHDKMYWYQQDPGMELHLIHYSYGVNSTEKGDLSSESTVSRIRTEHFPLTLESARPSHTSQYLCASSGLSRGRNSNQPQHFGDGTRLSIL.

This chain links TRBV24-1 with TRBJ1-5, with D uncertain. V lost 5 bases to trimming and J lost 0 bases, with 13 bases between them. The germline gives CDR1 KGHDR, CDR2 SFDVKD. The CDR3 runs to 16 residues. The CDR3 region has the DNA TGTGCCACCAGTGGGCTGAACCACCCTAGCAATCAGCCCCAGCATTTT. It specifies CATSGLNHPSNQPQHF.

The chain carries TRBV11-2 and TRBJ2-6; D gene uncertain. CDR3 length: 14 amino acids. Germline assignment: CDR1 SGHAT and CDR2 FQNNGV. V shed 8 bases and J shed 0 bases, with 8 bases lying between them. CDR3 amino acids: CASGFYSGANVLTF. The CDR3 region has the DNA TGTGCCAGCGGATTTTACTCTGGGGCCAACGTCCTGACTTTC.

This clonotype was detected only once. V gene TRBV29-1 combines with J gene TRBJ1-2; 7 bases line up with TRBD1. Germline V CDR1 and CDR2: SQVTM, ANQGSEA. The CDR3 spans 16 residues. After removal of 3 bases from V and 3 bases from J, the junction contained 13 bases not matched to a gene. CDR3 protein: CSVERGTGVEDYGYTF. The CDR3 DNA sequence: TGCAGCGTTGAGCGAGGAACAGGGGTAGAGGACTATGGCTACACCTTC.

V usage is TRBV12-3 or TRBV12-4 and J usage is TRBJ2-7; no firm D call. The CDR3 length is 14 residues. Trimming left V 6 bases short and J 0 bases short, with 12 bases between. CDR3 coding DNA: TGTGCCAGCAGAGACGTACAGAGCTCCTACGAGCAGTACTTC. It is translated as CASRDVQSSYEQYF.

In its sample, this clonotype was seen once. The chain carries TRBV10-2 and TRBJ2-7, with a tentative D call TRBD2 (5 bases). V lost 4 bases, J lost 4 bases, and 11 bases lay in between. From germline, CDR1 is WSHSY and CDR2 SAAADI. The CDR3 runs to 13 residues. CDR3 sequence (DNA): TGCGCCAGCAGTGGTAAACTAGTATACGAGCAGTACTTC. As protein: CASSGKLVYEQYF.

In this sample, this clonotype turned up many times. V and J are TRBV24-1 and TRBJ2-1, with D unclear. The V end lost 9 bases, the J end lost 1 base, and 9 bases lay between the germline ends. This CDR3 is built from 13 residues. The germline CDR1 and CDR2 sequences are KGHDR and SFDVKD. CDR3 nucleotide sequence: TGTGCCACCCAAGGGTTTTCCTACAATGAGCAGTTCTTC. It encodes CATQGFSYNEQFF.